One sample yielded the 30 T cell receptor beta chains listed below, sequenced in a study of T-cell reconstitution after alpha-beta-depleted transplantation in children. Library preparation (for TCRbeta) was performed with unique molecular identifiers. A single record per CDR3 protein comes from TCRdb applying MiXCR to the PCR reads. The table lists fewer than 350,000 distinct CDR3 sequences, around 10% of them singletons. The sample in question was PBMCs, obtained before TCRalphabeta/CD19-depleted stem cell transplant. The receptor source for this set is a boy in the first two years of life with acute myeloid leukemia, due to receive a stem cell transplant.

This clonotype came up a few times. CDR3 in amino acids: CASRLTGTPPPDTQYF. CDR3 sequence (DNA): TGTGCCAGCAGACTAACCGGGACTCCCCCCCCAGATACGCAGTATTTT. The chain combines TRBV12-3 or TRBV12-4 with TRBJ2-3, with D perhaps TRBD2 (6 bases). CDR3 size: 16 residues. Trimming left V 6 bases short and J 4 bases short, with 20 bases between.

The table lists this clonotype with many counts. The chain couples TRBV5-5 to TRBJ2-7, with D possibly TRBD2 on 5 matching bases. Trimming left V 2 bases short and J 0 bases short, with 15 bases between. This CDR3 spans 16 amino acids. Germline V gene lookup returns CDR1 SGHKS and CDR2 YYEKEE (reference sequence). CDR3 coding DNA: TGTGCCAGCAGCTTAGCGGTTCCCGCAAGCTCCTACGAGCAGTACTTC. This translates into CASSLAVPASSYEQYF.

This clonotype has a count of ten or more. The chain links TRBV5-5 to TRBJ2-5; D is unclear. Trimming cost V 2 bases and J 5 bases, with 7 bases left between them. This CDR3 is 12 amino acids long. The germline gives CDR1 SGHKS, CDR2 YYEKEE (reference sequence). CDR3 DNA sequence: TGTGCCAGCAGCTTCGGATTGGAGACCCAGTACTTC. The encoded protein is CASSFGLETQYF.

Ten or more counts support this clonotype. The rearrangement uses TRBV7-9 and TRBJ2-5; 11 positions agree with TRBD1. Germline V lookup: CDR1 SEHNR, CDR2 FQNEAQ (reference sequence). This CDR3 comprises 15 residues. J gave up 0 bases and V 4 bases, and 1 base lay outside the gene matches. The CDR3 here is CASSWDRGDQETQYF. The CDR3 nucleotides read TGTGCCAGCAGCTGGGACAGGGGGGACCAAGAGACCCAGTACTTC.

This clonotype was counted at least ten times. This chain uses TRBV3-1 with TRBJ2-7, with a possible D match to TRBD1 (6 bases). The germline gives CDR1 LGHDT, CDR2 YNNKEL (reference sequence). This CDR3 has 15 amino acids. Trimming pared 1 base from V and 4 bases from J, leaving 14 bases between. The chain's CDR3 is CASSQGDSGVYEQYF. CDR3 coding DNA: TGTGCCAGCAGCCAAGGTGATTCAGGGGTTTACGAGCAGTACTTC.

This clonotype occurred a few times. This chain links TRBV6-1 with TRBJ2-3, with TRBD2 matching 11 bases. CDR3 length: 15 residues. The germline V gene has CDR1 MNHNS and CDR2 SASEGT. Unmatched junction bases numbered 4, after V lost 5 bases and J lost 3 bases. The CDR3 DNA is TGTGCCAGCAGTCATAGCGGGGGGGCGACAGATACGCAGTATTTT. Residues: CASSHSGGATDTQYF.

A word on this clonotype: A much larger clone lies one base from this, so it may be a read error. V usage is TRBV12-3 or TRBV12-4 and J usage is TRBJ1-5; possible D gene TRBD1, 6 bases. This CDR3 spans 17 amino acids. V was clipped by 0 bases and J by 1 base, with 13 bases between them. The DNA of the CDR3 is TGTGCCAGCAGTTTAGCCCCAGCGGGGGCGAGCAATCAGCCCCAGCATTTT. Translating it yields CASSLAPAGASNQPQHF.

The rearrangement uses TRBV28 and TRBJ1-3; D remains ambiguous. The V gene's germline CDR1 is MDHEN and CDR2 SYDVKM. V was pared by 5 bases and J by 8 bases, with 19 bases between. CDR3 length: 15 residues. The CDR3 DNA follows: TGTGCCAGCAGTGTCTTCGGGCTTCTGGGAGACACCATATATTTT. It specifies CASSVFGLLGDTIYF.

This clonotype was observed at least ten times. This chain links TRBV5-1 with TRBJ2-5; possibly TRBD1 for D (6 bases). This CDR3 has 16 residues. Germline V gene data show CDR1 as SGHRS and CDR2 as YFSETQ. V was trimmed by 5 bases and J by 1 base, leaving 18 bases between them. CDR3 in DNA: TGCGCCAGCAGTAGGATGGACAGATCTTTCCAAGAGACCCAGTACTTC. Translating gives CASSRMDRSFQETQYF. Variable domain in full (rest from reference TRBV5-1 and TRBJ2-5): KAGVTQTPRYLIKTRGQQVTLSCSPISGHRSVSWYQQTPGQGLQFLFEYFSETQRNKGNFPGRFSGRQFSNSRSEMNVSTLELGDSALYLCASSRMDRSFQETQYFGPGTRLLVL.

There are many counts of this clonotype. The CDR3 spells CASRERGDSYEQYF. In nucleotides, the CDR3 is TGTGCCAGCAGGGAGCGGGGAGACTCCTACGAGCAGTACTTC. This chain joins TRBV5-5 and TRBJ2-7; 7 nucleotides match TRBD2. This CDR3 has 14 residues. V lost 5 bases to trimming and J lost 0 bases; unmatched junction nucleotides: 5. From germline, CDR1 is SGHKS and CDR2 YYEKEE (reference sequence). Full variable domain (remainder filled in from reference TRBV5-5 and TRBJ2-7): DAGVTQSPTHLIKTRGQQVTLRCSPISGHKSVSWYQQVLGQGPQFIFQYYEKEERGRGNFPDRFSARQFPNYSSELNVNALLLGDSALYLCASRERGDSYEQYFGPGTRLTVT.

This clonotype showed up many times. The rearrangement uses TRBV12-3 or TRBV12-4 and TRBJ2-7; possible D gene TRBD1, 6 bases. The CDR3 spans 12 residues. V lost 6 bases and J lost 5, with 11 bases in between. The chain's CDR3 is CASSPNRDEQYF. The CDR3 nucleotides are TGTGCCAGCAGCCCAAACAGGGACGAGCAGTACTTC.

This clonotype came up many times. The chain carries TRBV7-9 and TRBJ1-4; a possible D gene is TRBD1 (6 bases). The ends were cut back, 0 bases at V and 8 bases at J, with 10 bases in the middle. This CDR3 comprises 14 residues. CDR1 and CDR2 (germline): SEHNR, FQNEAQ (reference sequence). CDR3 coding DNA: TGTGCCAGCAGCTTAGCGGGGGCGCGGGAAAAACTGTTTTTT. This codes for CASSLAGAREKLFF.

The chain uses TRBV23-1 and TRBJ2-7; 10 bases are shared with TRBD2. TRBV23-1 is treated as an ORF (open reading frame) with a function not yet certain. CDR3 size: 14 residues. After removal of 8 bases from V and 3 bases from J, the junction contained 7 bases not matched to a gene. The chain's CDR3 is CASQGPSGGYEQYF. In nucleotides, the CDR3 is TGCGCCAGCCAAGGCCCTAGCGGGGGCTACGAGCAGTACTTC.

This clonotype showed up many times. This chain connects TRBV12-3 or TRBV12-4 to TRBJ1-5; weak D call: TRBD1 (6 bases). The CDR3 length is 13 residues. The V gene lost 6 bases and the J gene lost 7 bases, with 13 bases spanning the gap. The CDR3 region has the DNA TGTGCCAGCAGCCCGACGGGGGCCCAGCCCCAGCATTTT. This sequence encodes CASSPTGAQPQHF.

This clonotype was detected ten times or more. This chain connects TRBV7-3 to TRBJ2-3; 7 nucleotides match TRBD2. The V and J ends lost 6 bases and 6 bases, in that order; junction bases with no gene match: 6. The CDR3 runs 13 residues. Germline values: CDR1 SGHTA, CDR2 FQGTGA. The CDR3 protein is CASRGAGMDTQYF. In DNA, the CDR3 is TGTGCCAGCAGGGGAGCGGGAATGGATACGCAGTATTTT.

This clonotype was seen ten or more times. The J gene is TRBJ2-5, the V gene TRBV12-3 or TRBV12-4, with D hard to call. This CDR3 has 13 residues. Trimming pared 3 bases from V and 6 bases from J, leaving 11 bases between. The DNA for the CDR3 is TGTGCCAGCAGTTTCGAGGCAATACAGACCCAGTACTTC. This encodes CASSFEAIQTQYF.

This clonotype has at least ten counts. The chain uses TRBV7-8 and TRBJ2-3; D possibly corresponds to TRBD2 (7 bases). Trimming removed 2 bases at V and 6 bases at J, with 12 bases between. CDR3 size: 14 residues. CDR1 is SGHVS and CDR2 is FQNEAQ in the germline V gene. CDR3 protein: CASSLREGVDTQYF. The CDR3 DNA follows: TGTGCCAGCAGCTTAAGGGAGGGGGTCGATACGCAGTATTTT.

Turning to this clonotype: A clone one base away is much larger, so this may be a read error. The V gene is TRBV6-1, the J gene TRBJ2-6, with 9 bases aligning to TRBD1. V lost 4 bases and J lost 3; bases outside the gene matches: 10. The CDR3 sequence is 18 residues long. CDR1 and CDR2 (germline): MNHNS, SASEGT. The CDR3 spells CASSVRDRVYYGANVLTF. CDR3 coding DNA: TGTGCCAGCAGTGTCCGGGACAGGGTTTACTATGGGGCCAACGTCCTGACTTTC.

This clonotype was recorded at least ten times. J is TRBJ2-7 and V is TRBV12-3 or TRBV12-4, with D possibly being TRBD2 (6 bases). V shed 0 bases and J shed 3 bases, with 21 bases lying between them. The CDR3 runs 18 residues. CDR3 in DNA: TGTGCCAGCAGTTTAGCGGGGGAGAGTGACTTCGGGGGCTACGAGCAGTACTTC. Translation: CASSLAGESDFGGYEQYF.

The V call is TRBV13, the J call TRBJ2-3; tentative D call: TRBD2 (6 bases). Trimming took 4 bases from V and 0 from J, leaving 14 bases between them. The CDR3 consists of 16 residues. Germline values: CDR1 PRHDT, CDR2 FYEKMQ (reference sequence). As DNA, the CDR3 is TGTGCCAGCAGCTGGGGCGGGGATTCGAGCACAGATACGCAGTATTTT. The encoded protein is CASSWGGDSSTDTQYF.

This chain links TRBV7-8 with TRBJ2-1, with 11 bases aligning to TRBD2. This CDR3 comprises 16 residues. The V gene's germline CDR1 is SGHVS and CDR2 FQNEAQ. V was clipped by 5 bases and J by 5 bases; unmatched bases: 8. CDR3 sequence: CASSTQLAGENNEQFF. In DNA, the CDR3 is TGTGCCAGCAGCACCCAACTAGCGGGAGAGAACAATGAGCAGTTCTTC.

The rearrangement joins TRBV5-1 to TRBJ2-7; D is unresolved. This CDR3 has 13 residues. Trimming removed 0 bases from V and 3 bases from J, with 7 bases in between. From germline, CDR1 is SGHRS and CDR2 YFSETQ. As DNA, the CDR3 is TGCGCCAGCAGCTTGGATCAAGACTACGAGCAGTACTTC. Amino acid sequence: CASSLDQDYEQYF.

In this sample, this clonotype turned up many times. The chain joins TRBV7-6 to TRBJ1-6; TRBD1 matches at 7 bases. The trim removed 0 bases at V and 7 bases at J, leaving 3 bases unmatched. Germline V gene sequence: CDR1 SGHVS, CDR2 FNYEAQ. The CDR3 sequence is 15 residues long. CDR3 loop: CASSLARQGNSPLHF. The CDR3 nucleotides are TGTGCCAGCAGCTTAGCCCGACAGGGAAATTCACCCCTCCACTTT.

At least ten counts were recorded for this clonotype. CDR3 DNA: TGTGCCAGCAGCCCGATAGTGATGTACAATGAGCAGTTCTTC. Translated, it gives CASSPIVMYNEQFF. V usage is TRBV5-5 and J usage is TRBJ2-1; D is unresolved. The germline gives CDR1 SGHKS, CDR2 YYEKEE (reference sequence). V lost 4 bases and J 4 bases, leaving 12 bases between the germline ends. CDR3 length: 14 amino acids.

Notes on this clonotype: A read error may be the cause here, since a much bigger clone is one base away. The CDR3 loop reads CASRLRQGSSNEQFF. The CDR3 DNA sequence: TGTGCCAGCAGGTTACGTCAGGGGAGCTCTAATGAGCAGTTCTTC. The rearrangement uses TRBV27 and TRBJ2-1; D possibly corresponds to TRBD1 (6 bases). The CDR3 has 15 amino acids. The V end lost 6 bases, the J end lost 7 bases, and 19 bases lay between the germline ends. Germline V lookup: CDR1 MNHEY, CDR2 SMNVEV (reference sequence).

At least ten counts were recorded for this clonotype. The chain employs TRBV28 and TRBJ1-5; D might be TRBD1 (6 bases). The CDR3 is 12 amino acids. V was clipped by 6 bases and J by 6 bases, with 9 bases between them. The V gene's germline CDR1 is MDHEN and CDR2 SYDVKM. The CDR3 nucleotides are TGTGCCAGCAGACAGGGCGGTCAGCCCCAGCATTTT. It codes for CASRQGGQPQHF.

This clonotype has just a few counts. The V call is TRBV7-3, the J call TRBJ2-5; 7 bases match TRBD1. The CDR3 runs 14 residues. V shed 5 bases, J shed 5 bases, and the junction held 8 bases outside the gene matches. Germline values: CDR1 SGHTA, CDR2 FQGTGA. The CDR3 sequence is CASSRRGGRETQYF. In nucleotides, the CDR3 is TGTGCCAGCAGCCGAAGAGGGGGCCGTGAGACCCAGTACTTC.

This clonotype showed up many times. The V gene is TRBV11-2, the J gene TRBJ2-5, with D perhaps being TRBD1 or TRBD2 (5 bases each). Germline CDR1 and CDR2: SGHAT and FQNNGV. The CDR3 extends over 15 amino acids. With 3 bases removed from V and 7 bases from J, the gap between germline ends came to 18 bases. The CDR3 loop is CASSLMTVGEGTQYF. The CDR3 coding sequence is TGTGCCAGCAGCTTGATGACTGTGGGGGAAGGGACCCAGTACTTC.

This clonotype was found many times. The chain couples TRBV10-2 to TRBJ2-7; TRBD2 matches at 14 bases. V lost 7 bases, J lost 1 base, and 6 bases stayed unmatched. The CDR3 is 16 residues long. CDR1 and CDR2 (germline): WSHSY, SAAADI. CDR3 in DNA: TGCGCCAGCATTGGGACTAGCGGGAGCGGGTCCTACGAGCAGTACTTC. This translates into CASIGTSGSGSYEQYF.

This clonotype occurred many times. This chain connects TRBV15 to TRBJ2-3, with 7 bases lining up with TRBD1. Germline lookup yields CDR1 LNHNV and CDR2 YYDKDF (reference sequence). The CDR3 length is 16 residues. Trimming took 1 base from V and 4 from J; bases not matched to a gene: 8. The CDR3 nucleotides are TGTGCCACCAGCAGAGTACGAAGACAGGGCCCAGATACGCAGTATTTT. This sequence encodes CATSRVRRQGPDTQYF.